This T cell receptor beta chain was sequenced in a study of blood T cells in healthy people across ages. General study results and limits: When set beside aged donors, long-lived donors presented more naive CD4+ cells and higher diversity.

The authors ran a second PCR of 7 to 11 cycles using a sample-barcoded 5' primer and a J-beta primer mix. A minimum of 2.5 million CDR3-containing paired-end reads was obtained for each sample. TCRdb recomputed calls from the 5' RACE reads with MiXCR, one row per CDR3 protein. The table shows roughly 570,000 distinct CDR3 sequences, with 25% to 30% occurring only once. Germline CDR1 MNHEY, CDR2 SVGEGT. V lost 7 bases and J lost 1; bases outside the gene matches: 4. The CDR3 is made up of 14 amino acids. Concerning this clonotype: Its matching antigen is unknown.

The TCR was taken from a woman in her 70s in good health. The chain links TRBV6-2 or TRBV6-3 to TRBJ2-3; 8 nucleotides agree with TRBD2. The sample was blood. The CDR3 coding sequence is TGTGCCAGCAAATCAGCGGGGGGCACAGATACGCAGTATTTT. The encoded protein is CASKSAGGTDTQYF.